A single T cell receptor (beta chain) is shown here with its context. The entry originates in a study of blood T cell repertoires in COVID-19. Across the study: Acute-phase and convalescent COVID-19 samples originated in the United States, Italy and Spain. The cDNA or gDNA used as material had been derived from T cells, B-cell-depleted T cells, or PBMCs.

The method was immunoSEQ multiplex PCR; TCRdb's version includes in-frame clones alone and lacks a portion of them. The sample lists around 95,000 clones, approximately 89% occurring once. The CDR3 contains 16 residues. Germline lookup yields CDR1 MNHEY and CDR2 SMNVEV (reference sequence). The ends lost 2 bases at V and 0 bases at J; junction bases unmatched: 6. Source material: peripheral blood. The chain recombines TRBV27 with TRBJ2-7; 8 bases are a match to TRBD2. The clonotype comes from a man aged 45-65 years with active COVID-19. The chain's CDR3 is CASSLPSGPSSYEQYV. The CDR3 coding sequence is TGTGCCAGCAGTTTACCTAGCGGGCCGAGCTCCTACGAGCAGTACGTC.